The source of this T cell receptor (beta chain) is a study of identical twins. This CDR3 spans 15 amino acids. The ends were cut back, 2 bases at V and 3 bases at J, with 12 bases in the middle. In germline, CDR1 is MDHEN, CDR2 SYDVKM. Via MiXCR, TCRdb re-called the 5' RACE reads, giving one row per CDR3 protein. The table has 200,000 to 250,000 distinct CDR3 sequences, 7.5% seen once; the top ten hold roughly 5%. The sample also formed part of further work on yellow fever vaccine responses in identical twins.

V gene TRBV28 combines with J gene TRBJ2-3; maybe TRBD1 (5 bases). The material sequenced was CD8+ T cells sorted from blood. This receptor was identified in a young woman in good health. CDR3 coding DNA: TGTGCCAGCAGTTTACAGGGCCCTGGGACAGATACGCAGTATTTT. Its protein is CASSLQGPGTDTQYF.